Shown below are 23 T cell receptor beta chains from a single sample sequenced in a study of shared clonotypes between healthy human individuals. Profiling relied on immunoSEQ multiplex PCR, and the TCRdb table lists in-frame clones only, not all of them. The sample consists of 1.6 million or so clones, roughly 98.5% of them appearing once. The material sequenced was naive CD4+ T cells sorted from blood. Subset defined: CD45RA+ positively selected. These receptors were taken from a man in his thirties or forties in good health.

Concerning this clone itself: Other DNA sequences from this sample encode an identical CDR3 as well. The chain carries TRBV9 and TRBJ2-7; 12 bases line up with TRBD2. This CDR3 comprises 14 residues. Germline V gene lookup returns CDR1 SGDLS and CDR2 YYNGEE. V dropped 3 bases and J dropped 4; count of bases not matched to a gene: 2. CDR3 DNA sequence: TGTGCCAGCAGCGCGGGACTAGCGGGTTACGAGCAGTACTTC. As protein: CASSAGLAGYEQYF.

A note on this clone: The same CDR3 also results from other DNA sequences found in this sample. The J gene is TRBJ2-1, the V gene TRBV2, with TRBD2 as a possible D gene (5 bases). The germline V gene has CDR1 SNHLY and CDR2 FYNNEI. The germline V and J ends were trimmed by 4 bases and 4 bases, with 11 bases remaining between them. The CDR3 totals 14 residues. CDR3 nucleotide sequence: TGTGCCAGCAGTGCCCTCGGAGGTTACAATGAGCAGTTCTTC. This encodes CASSALGGYNEQFF.

The chain carries TRBV2 and TRBJ2-1, with 9 bases matching TRBD2. The length of the CDR3 is 13 residues. Germline CDR1 is SNHLY and CDR2 is FYNNEI. V lost 2 bases to trimming and J lost 13 bases; unmatched junction nucleotides: 6. The CDR3 coding sequence is TGTGCCAGCAGTGAAACTAGCGGGTTTTCTCAGTTCTTC. Translation gives CASSETSGFSQFF.

This chain uses TRBV2 with TRBJ2-4, with D possibly TRBD1 on 6 matching bases. The V end was cut by 3 bases, the J end by 9 bases, with 15 bases between. Germline V gives CDR1 SNHLY, CDR2 FYNNEI. This CDR3 has 14 amino acids. CDR3 amino acids: CASSDARGSIIQYF. Here the CDR3 DNA reads TGTGCCAGCAGTGACGCCAGGGGAAGTATCATTCAGTACTTC.

The chain has TRBV10-1 and TRBJ2-4, with D perhaps matching TRBD2 (7 bases). Germline V gene data show CDR1 as WNHNN and CDR2 as SYGVQD (reference sequence). The CDR3 runs to 17 residues. Trimming shortened V by 0 bases and J by 1 base, and 13 bases separated the two germline ends. CDR3 coding DNA: TGCGCCAGCAGTGAGTCAACGGGGGGCTTGGCCAAAAACATTCAGTACTTC. Its translation is CASSESTGGLAKNIQYF.

This clone was counted once. V and J are TRBV15 and TRBJ1-1, with TRBD1 matching over 7 bases. Trimming cost V 11 bases and J 1 base; bases outside gene matches: 10. This CDR3 spans 14 amino acids. CDR1 is LNHNV, CDR2 YYDKDF, per germline (reference sequence). CDR3 loop: CAGPPGTANTEAFF. The CDR3 DNA is TGTGCCGGTCCACCCGGGACAGCGAACACTGAAGCTTTCTTT.

This clone was recorded once. The chain links TRBV6-1 to TRBJ2-1; D possibly uses TRBD1 or TRBD2 (5 bases each). The CDR3 spans 18 residues. V lost 0 bases and J 5 bases, leaving 20 bases between the germline ends. The germline CDR1 and CDR2 sequences are MNHNS and SASEGT. The CDR3 DNA follows: TGTGCCAGCAGTGAAGCGCTTTCAGGGATCTCCGGGAACAATGAGCAGTTCTTC. The encoded protein is CASSEALSGISGNNEQFF.

This chain uses TRBV2 with TRBJ2-3; D ambiguous. With 4 bases removed from V and 3 bases from J, the gap between germline ends came to 11 bases. The CDR3 consists of 14 residues. Per the germline V gene, CDR1 is SNHLY and CDR2 is FYNNEI. CDR3: CASSAASPTDTQYF. CDR3 DNA: TGTGCCAGCAGTGCCGCCAGCCCAACAGATACGCAGTATTTT.

CDR3 in amino acids: CASSLTRRQGDKETQYF. CDR3 coding DNA: TGCGCCAGCAGCTTGACTAGACGACAGGGTGACAAAGAGACCCAGTACTTC. V gene TRBV5-1 combines with J gene TRBJ2-5, with 7 nucleotides matching TRBD1. V gave up 1 base and J gave up 3 bases; unmatched junction bases: 12. CDR1 is SGHRS, CDR2 YFSETQ, per germline. This CDR3 spans 17 amino acids. The variable domain in full, with the rest retrieved from reference TRBV5-1 and TRBJ2-5, is KAGVTQTPRYLIKTRGQQVTLSCSPISGHRSVSWYQQTPGQGLQFLFEYFSETQRNKGNFPGRFSGRQFSNSRSEMNVSTLELGDSALYLCASSLTRRQGDKETQYFGPGTRLLVL.

The V gene is TRBV2, the J gene TRBJ2-7, with a possible D match to TRBD1 (7 bases). Trimming removed 4 bases from V and 4 bases from J, with 17 bases in between. Germline CDR1 reads SNHLY; CDR2 reads FYNNEI. The CDR3 loop spans 15 amino acids. The CDR3 protein is CASSAGGAGKYEQYF. CDR3 nucleotide sequence: TGTGCCAGCAGTGCAGGGGGTGCGGGGAAGTACGAGCAGTACTTC. The complete variable domain, with remaining parts taken from reference TRBV2 and TRBJ2-7, reads EPEVTQTPSHQVTQMGQEVILRCVPISNHLYFYWYRQILGQKVEFLVSFYNNEISEKSEIFDDQFSVERPDGSNFTLKIRSTKLEDSAMYFCASSAGGAGKYEQYFGPGTRLTVT.

The chain has TRBV5-1 and TRBJ2-7; TRBD1 might be the D (6 bases). In germline, CDR1 is SGHRS, CDR2 YFSETQ. The CDR3 spans 17 residues. Trimming left V 4 bases short and J 0 bases short, with 20 bases between. The CDR3 DNA is TGCGCCAGCAGCCCGGAACAGGGTGGAATAAGCTCCTACGAGCAGTACTTC. It translates to CASSPEQGGISSYEQYF.

This chain connects TRBV18 to TRBJ2-7, with D possibly being TRBD2 (5 bases). This CDR3 contains 15 residues. Germline CDR1 reads KGHSH; CDR2 reads LQKENI. The V end was cut by 4 bases, the J end by 6 bases, with 19 bases between. DNA of the CDR3: TGTGCCAGCTCACTCCCGGGGAGATTGGAGCGCGAGCAGTACTTC. It codes for CASSLPGRLEREQYF.

This chain links TRBV27 with TRBJ2-5, with TRBD1 identical over 9 bases. CDR1 is MNHEY and CDR2 is SMNVEV in the germline V gene (reference sequence). The CDR3 extends over 16 amino acids. The V gene end was trimmed by 4 bases and the J gene end by 4 bases; junction bases not matched to a gene: 10. As DNA, the CDR3 is TGTGCCAGCAGTTCCTTGGGACAGGGTAGAAGAGAGACCCAGTACTTC. Protein sequence: CASSSLGQGRRETQYF.

CDR3 in DNA: TGTGCCAGCGCAACCTTTGGTCGCGGGTCCTACAATGAGCAGTTCTTC. It specifies CASATFGRGSYNEQFF. The chain couples TRBV7-6 to TRBJ2-1, with a weak D call TRBD2 (5 bases). This CDR3 spans 16 amino acids. Per germline, CDR1 SGHVS and CDR2 FNYEAQ. Between the trimmed V and J ends, which lost 8 bases and 1 base, there was a span of 18 bases.

The CDR3 reads CASSLAVGIHEQYF. The CDR3 DNA sequence: TGTGCCAGCAGCTTAGCTGTAGGGATCCACGAGCAGTACTTC. The chain carries TRBV7-2 and TRBJ2-7, with D unresolved. The V end was cut by 0 bases, the J end by 5 bases, with 11 bases between. CDR1 is SGHTA and CDR2 is FQGNSA in the germline V gene. This CDR3 region has 14 residues.

The chain links TRBV10-1 to TRBJ1-1, with D possibly TRBD1 on 5 matching bases. V was trimmed by 5 bases and J by 0 bases, leaving 7 bases between them. This CDR3 is 13 amino acids long. Germline CDR1 and CDR2: WNHNN and SYGVQD (reference sequence). CDR3 amino acids: CASSPQVNTEAFF. CDR3 DNA sequence: TGCGCCAGCAGTCCACAGGTGAACACTGAAGCTTTCTTT.

The V gene is TRBV9, the J gene TRBJ2-6; 10 nucleotides line up with TRBD1. The CDR3 loop spans 18 amino acids. Germline trimming cut 4 bases from V and 0 bases from J; bases unmatched to any gene: 7. The germline gives CDR1 SGDLS, CDR2 YYNGEE. This CDR3 is CASSRGQGSGSGANVLTF. The CDR3 DNA reads as TGTGCCAGCAGCAGGGGACAGGGGTCTGGCTCTGGGGCCAACGTCCTGACTTTC.

This clone came up once. The chain recombines TRBV9 with TRBJ2-7; no clear D. V was clipped by 0 bases and J by 5 bases, with 15 bases between them. Germline V CDR1 and CDR2: SGDLS, YYNGEE. This CDR3 comprises 15 residues. Here the CDR3 reads CASSVEQTSVHEQYF. CDR3 nucleotide sequence: TGTGCCAGCAGCGTAGAGCAAACATCCGTCCACGAGCAGTACTTC. Full variable domain (outside the CDR3, taken from reference TRBV9 and TRBJ2-7): DSGVTQTPKHLITATGQRVTLRCSPRSGDLSVYWYQQSLDQGLQFLIQYYNGEERAKGNILERFSAQQFPDLHSELNLSSLELGDSALYFCASSVEQTSVHEQYFGPGTRLTVT.

CDR3 nucleotide sequence: TGTGCCAGCAGTGATTGGAGGGGGTGGAGGGAGCTGTTTTTT. Protein product: CASSDWRGWRELFF. The V call is TRBV2, the J call TRBJ2-2; D is perhaps TRBD1 or TRBD2 (6 bases each). V shed 3 bases and J shed 9 bases, with 14 bases lying between them. The germline V gene encodes CDR1 SNHLY and CDR2 FYNNEI. The CDR3 spans 14 residues.

The V call is TRBV30, the J call TRBJ2-7; no definite D call. The CDR3 runs 13 residues. With 1 base removed from V and 2 bases from J, the gap between germline ends came to 9 bases. The germline gives CDR1 GTSNPN, CDR2 SVGIG (reference sequence). The CDR3 protein is CAWSGSSPYEQYF. The DNA for the CDR3 is TGTGCCTGGAGTGGTAGCAGCCCCTACGAGCAGTACTTC.

This clone was found once. The chain couples TRBV6-5 to TRBJ2-7, with 8 bases identical to TRBD1. The CDR3 loop spans 11 amino acids. V was clipped by 4 bases and J by 9 bases; unmatched bases: 2. CDR1 is MNHEY and CDR2 is SVGAGI in the germline V gene. The CDR3 loop reads CASSSGQGQYF. Written as DNA, the CDR3 is TGTGCCAGCAGTTCCGGACAGGGGCAGTACTTC.

The chain couples TRBV6-1 to TRBJ2-7; D possibly uses TRBD1 or TRBD2 (5 bases each). Trimming removed 7 bases at V and 2 bases at J, with 15 bases between. CDR3 length equals 14 residues. Per germline, CDR1 MNHNS and CDR2 SASEGT. For the CDR3, the DNA is TGTGCCAGCATGAGGGACGGACCACCCTACGAGCAGTACTTC. It yields the protein CASMRDGPPYEQYF.

The CDR3 reads CASSLALSSGAIYEQYF. CDR3 nucleotide sequence: TGTGCCAGCAGCTTAGCGTTGTCTAGCGGGGCCATCTACGAGCAGTACTTC. The chain links TRBV7-8 to TRBJ2-7, with 9 bases identical to TRBD2. The CDR3 is 17 amino acids. Per the germline V gene, CDR1 is SGHVS and CDR2 is FQNEAQ. V shed 0 bases and J 3 bases; nucleotides not matched to a gene: 9.